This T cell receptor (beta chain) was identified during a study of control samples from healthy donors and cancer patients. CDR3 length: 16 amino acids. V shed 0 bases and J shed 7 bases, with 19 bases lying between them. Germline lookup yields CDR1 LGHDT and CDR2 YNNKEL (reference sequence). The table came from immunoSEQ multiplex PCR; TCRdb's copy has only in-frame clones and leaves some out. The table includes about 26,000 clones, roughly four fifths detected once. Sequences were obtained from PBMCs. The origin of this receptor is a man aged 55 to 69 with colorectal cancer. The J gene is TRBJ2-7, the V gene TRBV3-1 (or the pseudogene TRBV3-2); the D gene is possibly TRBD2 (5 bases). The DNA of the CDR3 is TGTGCCAGCAGCCAAGATTTGGTAGCCTCAACTAGGGAGCAGTACTTC. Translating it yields CASSQDLVASTREQYF.